This T cell receptor beta chain stems from a study of T cell clonality in common variable immunodeficiency. Blood samples were heparinized, about 5 to 9 ml per donor. The data were produced by immunoSEQ multiplex PCR, yet TCRdb's version contains in-frame clones alone and is incomplete. The sample gives under 65,000 clones, none seen only once, and the top ten clones hold around 0.82%. The CDR3 is 13 residues long. Trimming stripped 4 bases from V and 6 bases from J, with 12 bases between. CDR1 is SGHTA, CDR2 FQGNSA, per germline. This clone was seen repeatedly, ten times or more. The CDR3 extends 3 residues past the end of the read, so its final part is completed from the germline J gene.

The chain employs TRBV7-2 and TRBJ1-2; tentative D call: TRBD1 (5 bases). Sequencing was carried out using peripheral blood mononuclear cells. The sequence came from a person aged 18 to 70 in good health. The CDR3 sequence is CASSSGSKDGYTF. Partial CDR3 DNA: TGTGCCAGCAGCTCAGGGTCGAAGGATGGC.